Each of the 3 T cell receptor beta chains below was sequenced from the same sample in a study of OX40 agonist ivuxolimab in advanced cancers. TCRdb's table, derived via immunoSEQ multiplex PCR, lists solely in-frame clones and lacks some. Here the sample spans about 83,000 clones, about 81% being singletons. The sample here was CD4+ or CD8+ T cells sorted from blood, taken in a trial of the OX40 agonist ivuxolimab. These receptors all stem from an adult with an advanced solid tumor such as melanoma, head and neck, liver or kidney cancer.

The chain couples TRBV5-6 to TRBJ2-1, with TRBD1 as a possible D gene (5 bases). In germline, CDR1 is SGHDT, CDR2 YYEEEE. CDR3 length: 12 residues. V lost 3 bases, J lost 4 bases, and 5 bases lay in between. CDR3 region: CASSWTYNEQFF. In DNA, the CDR3 is TGTGCCAGCAGCTGGACATACAATGAGCAGTTCTTC.

CDR3 loop: CASSFQSRGWTEAFF. CDR3 coding DNA: TGTGCCAGCAGCTTCCAGTCCAGGGGATGGACTGAAGCTTTCTTT. The J gene is TRBJ1-1, the V gene TRBV5-6; D is possibly TRBD1 (6 bases). This CDR3 is 15 amino acids long. Germline CDR1 is SGHDT and CDR2 is YYEEEE. V gave up 2 bases and J gave up 5 bases, with 16 bases separating them.

The rearrangement joins TRBV19 to TRBJ1-4; D is ambiguous. The CDR3 consists of 14 residues. Germline CDR1 LNHDA, CDR2 SQIVND (reference sequence). With 9 bases removed from V and 0 bases from J, the gap between germline ends came to 11 bases. The CDR3 DNA sequence: TGTGCCAGCACCGGCGGCGCAACTAATGAAAAACTGTTTTTT. Amino acids: CASTGGATNEKLFF.